The entry that follows covers one T cell receptor (beta chain) sequence. Its antigen has not been determined. No base qualities exist here, and no much larger clone lies one base off it. The germline V gene provides CDR1 SGHTA and CDR2 FQGNSA. Here V drops 5 bases and J drops 7 bases, and the junction holds 8 bases not matched to any gene. The CDR3 measures 16 amino acids from cysteine to phenylalanine. CDR3 DNA is the only sequence kept; it has 48 bases, read in frame from the first base. The entry originates in a study of vaccination effects on CD4 cells after COVID-19 (dated by TCRdb to the early 2020s). The study in broad terms: Participants received two doses of either the BNT162b2 or the mRNA-1273 mRNA SARS-CoV-2 vaccine. In both COVID-19 convalescent patients and infection-naive vaccine recipients, the study compared SARS-CoV-2 spike-specific CD4+ TCR repertoires from before mRNA vaccination with those from after it. Altogether, around ten COVID-19 convalescent patients and a handful of SARS-CoV-2-naive healthy vaccine recipients made up the full study. Cultures from other donors in the study were sequenced using the Oncomine TCR Beta short-read assay on an Illumina iSeq 100. The investigation overall reported the following: Among healthy vaccine recipients, nearly all vaccine-induced clones were SARS-CoV-2 mono-reactive, and just 1 of 255 was cross-reactive with common cold coronaviruses. Limitations of the study were the small number of convalescent patients and the absence of early post-infection timepoints. At late post-vaccination timepoints, both infection-induced and vaccine-induced clones showed marked clonal contraction, consistent with waning T cell responses.

The method was the immunoSEQ multiplex PCR assay. TCR beta CDR3 sequencing was performed on DNA from the cultured, isolated CD4+ T cells. From the authors' description of their analysis: Non-productive TCR sequences were removed and reads were trimmed to the CDR3 region, keeping CDR3s of at least 7 amino acids. The MANAFEST web app was used to identify antigen-specific clonotypes by comparing expansion in peptide wells with expansion in reference cultures. Positive clones required FDR<0.05 expansion versus reference and all other wells, odds ratio above 5, and frequency above 0.1% in two replicate wells. A clonotype was called cross-reactive if it was significantly expanded both in SARS-CoV-2 spike wells and in at least one common cold coronavirus spike condition. Using the stringdist R package, CDR3 similarity was measured by Levenshtein distance, and unrooted trees were constructed with ape in R 3.6.1. TCRdb stores this immuneACCESS table with in-frame sequences only. Part of the clones is absent; in the studies checked, under half of the shortfall reflects unresolved V genes, and no reason is known for the rest. V, J and clone size reflect that table, while D and trimming were determined from the DNA. The sample table lists 37,000 or so clones, 66% of them with a count of one. Jointly, the top ten make up about 15% of the sample.

To identify antigen-specific CD4+ T cell clonotypes by their expansion, the ViraFEST assay first stimulated PBMC with viral peptide pools and then applied TCR sequencing. After 10 to 11 days of culture, CD4+ T cells were isolated with the EasySep CD4+ T cell isolation kit. Negative nucleocapsid antibody results before and after vaccination confirmed that the healthy vaccine recipients had no prior SARS-CoV-2 infection. Each well held under 2.5 million PBMC cultured in IMDM containing roughly 5% human AB serum, roughly 9.6 IU/ml IL-2 and gentamicin, along with about 9.5 ug/ml peptides. On days 3 and 7, half of the culture medium was replaced with fresh IL-2-containing medium. Unless noted otherwise, every peptide stimulation condition was cultured in triplicate wells. Using Ficoll-Paque Plus gradient centrifugation, PBMC were separated from whole blood and then either used fresh or cryopreserved at -140C. Overlapping peptide pools spanned the spike proteins of SARS-CoV-2 and the common cold coronaviruses HCoV-NL63, HCoV-OC43 and HCoV-229E. Genomic DNA was extracted from cultured CD4+ T cells with the QIAamp micro DNA kit.

The rearranged chain carries TRBV7-2 and TRBJ2-1, and TRBD2 matches 13 of the central bases. The starting material was CD4+ T cells from PBMCs cultured with HCoV-OC43 spike peptides, obtained before COVID-19 vaccination. In light of the paper, this sample's cell subset or site label describes: HCoV-OC43 spike overlapping peptide pool stimulation. The sequence derives from a human donor who received a COVID-19 vaccine. CDR3 protein: CASSPPGLAGKNEQFF. The bases read TGTGCCAGCAGCCCTCCGGGACTAGCGGGAAAGAATGAGCAGTTCTTC.